These 18 T cell receptor beta chains share one sample of origin, sequenced in a study of early T cells in non-severe SARS-CoV-2 infection. TCRdb re-called the 5' RACE reads with MiXCR, one entry per CDR3 protein. The sample lists 30,000 to 40,000 distinct CDR3 sequences, around 9% occurring once. Sequencing was done on a sample of whole blood. The receptors derive from an adult who was a healthcare worker with PCR-confirmed SARS-CoV-2 infection or an uninfected control (not recorded which).

This clonotype was counted many times. This chain uses TRBV6-6 with TRBJ1-5; 9 bases are shared with TRBD1. Trimming cost V 5 bases and J 3 bases; bases outside gene matches: 2. The CDR3 has 14 residues. Germline assignment: CDR1 MNHNY and CDR2 SVGAGI (reference sequence). The CDR3 region has the DNA TGTGCCAGCAGTGGGACAGGGATCAATCAGCCCCAGCATTTT. Residues: CASSGTGINQPQHF.

There are many counts of this clonotype. The chain carries TRBV7-9 and TRBJ1-4, with no clear D. CDR3 size: 11 residues. Trimming took 6 bases from V and 8 from J, leaving 7 bases between them. Per the germline V gene, CDR1 is SEHNR and CDR2 is FQNEAQ (reference sequence). The DNA of the CDR3 is TGTGCCAGCAGTATACAAGAAAAACTGTTTTTT. Its translation is CASSIQEKLFF.

For the CDR3, the DNA is TGTGCCAGCAGTTATAGGGCAGCGGTCCGCAATCAGCCCCAGCATTTT. It encodes CASSYRAAVRNQPQHF. V usage is TRBV6-2 or TRBV6-3 and J usage is TRBJ1-5; D not resolved. Germline V gene sequence: CDR1 MNHEY, CDR2 SVGEGT. Trimming took 3 bases from V and 2 from J, leaving 14 bases between them. There are 16 residues in the CDR3.

The rearrangement links TRBV6-1 to TRBJ1-5; D unclear. V lost 6 bases and J 3 bases, leaving 9 bases between the germline ends. The CDR3 is made up of 13 amino acids. CDR1 and CDR2 from the germline V gene are MNHNS and SASEGT. The CDR3 protein is CASRDTDNQPQHF. CDR3 DNA sequence: TGTGCCAGCAGAGACACAGACAATCAGCCCCAGCATTTT.

In its sample, this clonotype ranks as medium-sized. J is TRBJ1-5 and V is TRBV6-2 or TRBV6-3, with TRBD1 as a possible D gene (5 bases). The CDR3 extends over 16 amino acids. Trimming removed 5 bases at V and 5 bases at J, with 19 bases between. Germline assignment: CDR1 MNHEY and CDR2 SVGEGT. The CDR3 DNA is TGTGCCAGCAGTGGAGGGGTCACCCGGGGATATCAGCCCCAGCATTTT. Protein: CASSGGVTRGYQPQHF.

This chain connects TRBV30 to TRBJ1-5; tentative D call: TRBD1 (6 bases). The CDR3 loop spans 15 amino acids. Germline values: CDR1 GTSNPN, CDR2 SVGIG (reference sequence). The ends were cut back, 3 bases at V and 4 bases at J, with 16 bases in the middle. The CDR3 bases are TGTGCCTGGAGACCCGGGGGCGCAAGAAATCAGCCCCAGCATTTT. This codes for CAWRPGGARNQPQHF.

This clonotype occurred a few times. V usage is TRBV11-3 and J usage is TRBJ2-3; D tentatively fits TRBD1 or TRBD2 (6 bases each). CDR1 SGHNT and CDR2 YENEEA come from the germline V gene. The CDR3 extends over 16 amino acids. The ends were cut back, 5 bases at V and 2 bases at J, with 17 bases in the middle. The CDR3 protein is CASSPSRGPTTDTQYF. The CDR3 nucleotides read TGTGCCAGCAGCCCGTCCCGGGGGCCAACCACAGATACGCAGTATTTT.

At least ten counts were recorded for this clonotype. J is TRBJ2-3 and V is TRBV19, with a tentative D call TRBD2 (6 bases). V lost 5 bases to trimming and J lost 2 bases, with 11 bases between them. In germline, CDR1 is LNHDA, CDR2 SQIVND (reference sequence). This CDR3 comprises 14 residues. CDR3 residues: CASSGGLITDTQYF. The CDR3 DNA reads TGTGCCAGTAGTGGGGGACTGATCACAGATACGCAGTATTTT.

The chain carries TRBV2 and TRBJ2-7; 10 nucleotides agree with TRBD1. The CDR3 contains 15 residues. Germline values: CDR1 SNHLY, CDR2 FYNNEI. The J segment lost 2 bases and the V segment lost 4 bases, leaving 5 bases of the junction unmatched. The CDR3 DNA reads as TGTGCCAGCAGTGGACAGGGGGCGAGAGCCTACGAGCAGTACTTC. Translating it yields CASSGQGARAYEQYF.

This clonotype was seen a handful of times. The DNA is left out, because the CDR3 cannot be placed on it with certainty; the CDR3 is given as TCRdb lists it. The chain carries TRBV25-1 and TRBJ2-2; the table assigns TRBD1, which was not confirmed against the DNA. Germline CDR1 is MGHDK and CDR2 is SYGVNS. The CDR3 extends over 17 residues, inclusive of both ends. The CDR3 sequence is CASSEPMTGFGAGELFF.

This clonotype was picked up many times. The chain uses TRBV12-3 or TRBV12-4 and TRBJ2-3, with 13 bases fitting TRBD2. This CDR3 has 15 residues. The ends lost 5 bases at V and 3 bases at J; junction bases unmatched: 2. This CDR3 is CASSQTSGGTDTQYF. The CDR3 coding sequence is TGTGCCAGCAGTCAGACTAGCGGGGGGACAGATACGCAGTATTTT.

There are a few counts of this clonotype. Mismatch with germline at one junction end may stem from a read error. DNA of the CDR3: TGTGCCTGGGGATTTCGGGGGGATTGGGAGGCAGAAGAAGGTTTCTTT. Translation gives CAWGFRGDWEAEEGFF. The gene calls are TRBV30 and TRBJ1-1; weak D call: TRBD1 (5 bases). CDR1 is GTSNPN, CDR2 SVGIG, per germline (reference sequence). CDR3 length: 16 residues. Based on the CDR3 plus reference TRBV30 and TRBJ1-1, the full variable domain is SQTIHQWPATLVQPVGSPLSLECTVEGTSNPNLYWYRQAAGRGLQLLFYSVGIGQISSEVPQNLSASRPQDRQFILSSKKLLLSDSGFYLCAWGFRGDWEAEEGFFGQGTRLTVV.

This clonotype was seen at least ten times. V usage is TRBV24-1 and J usage is TRBJ1-1, with 8 bases matching TRBD1. Trimming at V came to 1 base and at J to 9 bases, leaving 6 bases not matched to a gene. There are 14 residues in the CDR3. Germline CDR1 and CDR2: KGHDR and SFDVKD. CDR3 bases: TGTGCCACCAGTGATTTAGGCGGGACAGGCCAAGCTTTCTTT. Protein: CATSDLGGTGQAFF.

This clonotype has ten or more counts. The rearrangement links TRBV7-6 to TRBJ2-3; TRBD2 matches at 11 bases. Germline V gene data show CDR1 as SGHVS and CDR2 as FNYEAQ. The CDR3 runs 17 residues. The junction had 7 bases not matched to a gene; V was cut back by 3 bases and J by 2 bases. The CDR3 sequence: CASSFTSGGTTTDTQYF. Written as DNA, the CDR3 is TGTGCCAGCAGCTTCACTAGCGGGGGAACGACCACAGATACGCAGTATTTT.

The chain has TRBV5-1 and TRBJ2-7; 9 bases are shared with TRBD2. Germline loops: CDR1 SGHRS, CDR2 YFSETQ. The CDR3 has 14 residues. V shed 6 bases and J 7 bases; nucleotides not matched to a gene: 11. The CDR3 DNA is TGCGCCAGCACCCCCCGGGCGGGGGGGACTGAGCAGTACTTC. Translation: CASTPRAGGTEQYF. The full variable domain, rest sourced from reference TRBV5-1 and TRBJ2-7, is KAGVTQTPRYLIKTRGQQVTLSCSPISGHRSVSWYQQTPGQGLQFLFEYFSETQRNKGNFPGRFSGRQFSNSRSEMNVSTLELGDSALYLCASTPRAGGTEQYFGPGTRLTVT.

A few counts support this clonotype. The J gene is TRBJ2-1, the V gene TRBV18; 11 bases line up with TRBD2. Germline V gene sequence: CDR1 KGHSH, CDR2 LQKENI. CDR3 size: 18 residues. Trimming took 4 bases from V and 2 from J; bases not matched to a gene: 10. The CDR3 bases are TGTGCCAGCTCACGCGGGCTAGCGGGGGGTGCGGCCTACAATGAGCAGTTCTTC. Protein: CASSRGLAGGAAYNEQFF.

This clonotype was recorded many times. V gene TRBV25-1 combines with J gene TRBJ1-1; maybe TRBD1 (5 bases). Per the germline V gene, CDR1 is MGHDK and CDR2 is SYGVNS. With 1 base removed from V and 2 bases from J, the gap between germline ends came to 14 bases. CDR3 length: 16 residues. Written as DNA, the CDR3 is TGTGCCAGCAGTGAATTGGGGGGACCGACCAACACTGAAGCTTTCTTT. It is translated as CASSELGGPTNTEAFF.

The chain combines TRBV5-5 with TRBJ1-2; D gene ambiguous. This CDR3 is built from 13 residues. V lost 3 bases and J lost 3, with 9 bases in between. The germline CDR1 and CDR2 sequences are SGHKS and YYEKEE (reference sequence). The CDR3 region is CASSSTDYYGYTF. In DNA, the CDR3 is TGTGCCAGCAGCTCAACAGATTACTATGGCTACACCTTC.